The present T cell receptor (beta chain) was sequenced within a study of T cell responses to AZD1222 COVID-19 vaccine. The data were produced by immunoSEQ multiplex PCR, yet TCRdb's version contains in-frame clones alone and is incomplete. The profile shows 80,000 or so clones, roughly four fifths of them singletons. The TCR originated in an adult in good health. Material: peripheral blood, obtained on day 0 of AZD1222 vaccination.

CDR3 residues: CASRGIQGGAGSYEQYF. The CDR3 DNA follows: TGTGCCAGCAGGGGGATACAGGGGGGCGCCGGATCCTACGAGCAGTACTTC. The chain links TRBV5-8 to TRBJ2-7, with 8 nucleotides matching TRBD1. CDR1 is SGHTS, CDR2 YDEGEE, per germline. The V and J ends lost 5 bases and 1 base, in that order; junction bases with no gene match: 14. The CDR3 has 17 amino acids.